The 28 T cell receptor beta chains reported below all come from one sample, sequenced in a study of T cells expressing NK-cell markers. TCRdb processed the 5' RACE reads again and assigns one entry to each CDR3 protein, with no DNA. The listing records about 390,000 distinct CDR3 sequences. The sample consisted of blood T cells: a sorted CD56 or NKG2C T cell subset, CD4+ or CD8+ T cells, or bulk PBMC T cells (not recorded which). The receptors were gathered from a woman aged 50 to 60 in good health.

The gene calls are TRBV6-5 and TRBJ1-1. The CDR3 runs to 12 residues. Germline V gene data show CDR1 as MNHEY and CDR2 as SVGAGI. This chain's CDR3 is CASSRLNTEAFF.

The chain joins TRBV10-3 to TRBJ2-5. Per the germline V gene, CDR1 is ENHRY and CDR2 is SYGVKD. The CDR3 is made up of 13 amino acids. The CDR3 protein is CAISGLLKETQYF.

This chain uses TRBV20-1 with TRBJ1-5; the TCRdb D gene call, TRBD1, has no DNA to confirm it. The germline V gene has CDR1 DFQATT and CDR2 SNEGSKA (reference sequence). The CDR3 length is 15 residues. The CDR3 loop is CSAKRGGAADQPQHF.

V and J are TRBV7-6 and TRBJ2-4; no DNA is available, so the TRBD1 call from TCRdb remains unchecked. The V gene's germline CDR1 is SGHVS and CDR2 FNYEAQ. This CDR3 is 14 amino acids long. CDR3 loop: CAGDREAAKNIQYF.

The V call is TRBV5-1, the J call TRBJ2-5; TCRdb calls TRBD2, which cannot be checked without DNA. CDR3 length: 16 amino acids. CDR1 is SGHRS and CDR2 is YFSETQ in the germline V gene. CDR3 in amino acids: CASSPGVQGLGETQYF.

The chain carries TRBV9 and TRBJ2-1; TCRdb's D gene call, TRBD2, goes unchecked for lack of DNA. CDR3 length: 15 residues. CDR1 and CDR2 from the germline V gene are SGDLS and YYNGEE. The CDR3 region is CASSVVSGSYNEQFF.

CDR3: CASSFPGDYPGELFF. This chain uses TRBV11-2 with TRBJ2-2; the D gene TCRdb calls, TRBD2, cannot be checked with no DNA. There are 15 residues in the CDR3. Germline V gene sequence: CDR1 SGHAT, CDR2 FQNNGV.

V gene TRBV29-1 combines with J gene TRBJ2-1; TCRdb reports TRBD2, a call that lacks DNA to check it against. The CDR3 has 13 residues. Germline assignment: CDR1 SQVTM and CDR2 ANQGSEA. CDR3 in amino acids: CSANSGRVNEQFF.

The genes are TRBV25-1 and TRBJ1-2; the TRBD1 assignment by TCRdb is unverifiable without DNA. The CDR3 loop spans 11 amino acids. The germline V gene encodes CDR1 MGHDK and CDR2 SYGVNS. The CDR3: CASSEWGGYTF.

The CDR3 spells CASSLDGGRGSYEQYF. The chain is built from TRBV11-3 and TRBJ2-7; the TCRdb D gene call, TRBD1, has no DNA to confirm it. Germline CDR1 and CDR2: SGHNT and YENEEA. CDR3 length equals 16 residues.

The V gene is TRBV7-2, the J gene TRBJ2-3; the TCRdb call, TRBD2, lacks DNA for checking. Germline V gives CDR1 SGHTA, CDR2 FQGNSA. This CDR3 is built from 14 residues. The CDR3 loop reads CASSFVPSTDTQYF. Using reference TRBV7-2 and TRBJ2-3 for the parts outside the CDR3, the full variable domain is GAGVSQSPSNKVTEKGKDVELRCDPISGHTALYWYRQSLGQGLEFLIYFQGNSAPDKSGLPSDRFSAERTGGSVSTLTIQRTQQEDSAVYLCASSFVPSTDTQYFGPGTRLTVL.

The chain links TRBV5-1 to TRBJ2-3; the D call from TCRdb, TRBD1, cannot be confirmed without DNA. The CDR3 is 14 residues long. CDR1 and CDR2 from the germline V gene are SGHRS and YFSETQ. The CDR3 spells CASRGVSTTDTQYF.

This chain connects TRBV12-3 or TRBV12-4 to TRBJ2-1; the TCRdb D gene call, TRBD2, has no DNA to confirm it. The CDR3 consists of 13 residues. The CDR3 sequence is CASSLVAANEQFF.

This sequence joins TRBV24-1 and TRBJ1-2; TCRdb outputs TRBD1, but without DNA this stays unchecked. There are 14 residues in the CDR3. CDR1 and CDR2 (germline): KGHDR, SFDVKD. The CDR3 loop is CATSAGQGVNGYTF.

V and J are TRBV7-9 and TRBJ2-5; the TCRdb call, TRBD2, lacks DNA for checking. The CDR3 spans 18 residues. Looked up from germline, CDR1 is SEHNR and CDR2 is FQNEAQ (reference sequence). The CDR3 spells CASSLLGGIADGQETQYF.

The J gene is TRBJ2-7, the V gene TRBV4-1; without DNA, the TCRdb call of TRBD1 cannot be checked. Germline V lookup: CDR1 MGHRA, CDR2 YSYEKL. The CDR3 totals 14 residues. The CDR3 sequence: CASSVRQGAREQYF.

The chain links TRBV2 to TRBJ2-2; TCRdb names TRBD2, which stays unverified in the absence of DNA. There are 17 residues in the CDR3. Germline-derived CDR1 and CDR2 are SNHLY and FYNNEI. The CDR3 protein is CASGGLGLAGVPGELFF.

This chain connects TRBV5-1 to TRBJ1-4; the TCRdb D gene call, TRBD1, has no DNA to confirm it. Germline-derived CDR1 and CDR2 are SGHRS and YFSETQ. The CDR3 has 14 residues. This CDR3 reads CASSLRGENEKLFF. The whole variable domain, filled in from reference TRBV5-1 and TRBJ1-4, reads KAGVTQTPRYLIKTRGQQVTLSCSPISGHRSVSWYQQTPGQGLQFLFEYFSETQRNKGNFPGRFSGRQFSNSRSEMNVSTLELGDSALYLCASSLRGENEKLFFGSGTQLSVL.

The chain combines TRBV10-3 with TRBJ1-5; TCRdb calls TRBD1, which cannot be checked without DNA. Germline V gene sequence: CDR1 ENHRY, CDR2 SYGVKD. This CDR3 region has 14 residues. The CDR3: CAIRGGQDNQPQHF.

The chain couples TRBV20-1 to TRBJ2-7; TCRdb names TRBD2, which stays unverified in the absence of DNA. The CDR3 is 15 amino acids. Germline values: CDR1 DFQATT, CDR2 SNEGSKA (reference sequence). CDR3 sequence: CSATGKREGLDEQYF.

This sequence joins TRBV3-1 and TRBJ2-2; TCRdb lists TRBD2, though no DNA is available to test this call. Germline V gene sequence: CDR1 LGHDT, CDR2 YNNKEL (reference sequence). The CDR3 runs to 16 residues. The CDR3: CASSREGLAITGELFF.

V is TRBV15 and J is TRBJ2-5; the D gene TCRdb calls, TRBD1, cannot be checked with no DNA. In germline, CDR1 is LNHNV, CDR2 YYDKDF (reference sequence). This CDR3 region has 17 residues. The CDR3 is CATSSVVSRGIQETQYF.

The CDR3 sequence: CASSIMDSRTETQYF. The chain links TRBV19 to TRBJ2-5; there is no DNA to check the TCRdb D call of TRBD1. Germline CDR1 reads LNHDA; CDR2 reads SQIVND (reference sequence). The CDR3 has 15 amino acids.

This sequence joins TRBV28 and TRBJ1-2; absent DNA, TCRdb's TRBD1 call cannot be checked. This CDR3 contains 13 residues. Germline CDR1 MDHEN, CDR2 SYDVKM. The CDR3 protein is CASTTQVNYGYTF.

This sequence joins TRBV7-9 and TRBJ1-6; the TCRdb call, TRBD1, lacks DNA for checking. The germline CDR1 and CDR2 sequences are SEHNR and FQNEAQ (reference sequence). The CDR3 extends over 16 amino acids. This CDR3 is CASSLGQASGNSPLHF. Full variable domain (remainder filled in from reference TRBV7-9 and TRBJ1-6): DTGVSQNPRHKITKRGQNVTFRCDPISEHNRLYWYRQTLGQGPEFLTYFQNEAQLEKSRLLSDRFSAERPKGSFSTLEIQRTEQGDSAMYLCASSLGQASGNSPLHFGNGTRLTVT.

J is TRBJ2-4 and V is TRBV25-1; TCRdb reports TRBD2, a call that lacks DNA to check it against. CDR3 length: 15 amino acids. CDR1 MGHDK and CDR2 SYGVNS come from the germline V gene. CDR3 sequence: CASSEALAGKNIQYF.

The gene calls are TRBV29-1 and TRBJ1-1. Germline lookup yields CDR1 SQVTM and CDR2 ANQGSEA. The CDR3 runs 13 residues. The CDR3 loop is CSVARVLNTEAFF.

The rearrangement uses TRBV5-1 and TRBJ2-1; the TRBD2 assignment by TCRdb is unverifiable without DNA. The V gene's germline CDR1 is SGHRS and CDR2 YFSETQ. This CDR3 has 16 residues. The CDR3 spells CASSLVIGSGSHEQFF.